These T cell receptor beta chains were read from a single sample in a study of blood T cell repertoires in COVID-19. Profiling relied on immunoSEQ multiplex PCR, and the TCRdb table lists in-frame clones only, not all of them. The table shows tens of thousands of clones, with roughly 88% occurring only once. Source material: peripheral blood. The receptors were gathered from a man in his 70s with acute or convalescent COVID-19. CDR3s include the opening cysteine and the closing phenylalanine or tryptophan. Fields, in order: V gene, clone size, D gene, J gene, CDR3 DNA, CDR3 protein. A D gene is named only where the DNA matches it firmly. Where a row states a size, it is once, few, many or the class of an expanded clone; other rows omit it.

>TRBV29-1|-|-|TRBJ1-1
TGCAGCGTTGAAGATCGGTTCAGGGGCACTGAAGCTTTCTTT
CSVEDRFRGTEAFF
>TRBV6-1|-|TRBD1|TRBJ1-2
TGTGCCAGCAGTGAATTGGCACAGGGGTATGGCTACACCTTC
CASSELAQGYGYTF
>TRBV18|-|-|TRBJ2-7
TGTGCCAGCTCACCAATAAGTCTCGGGAGTTCGTCCTACGAGCAGTACTTC
CASSPISLGSSSYEQYF
>TRBV10-2|-|TRBD1|TRBJ2-1
TGCGCCAGCAGTGAGAGGGCAGGGGGCAATGAGCAGTTCTTC
CASSERAGGNEQFF
>TRBV7-2|-|-|TRBJ2-7
TGTGCCAGCAGCCCCCGGGCGGGCTACGAGCAGTACTTC
CASSPRAGYEQYF
>TRBV19|-|-|TRBJ2-4
TGTGCCAGTACGGACAGTCTAGCCAAAAACATTCAGTACTTC
CASTDSLAKNIQYF
>TRBV5-1|-|-|TRBJ1-2
TGCGCCAGCTCGGATAGGGGTAACTATGGCTACACCTTC
CASSDRGNYGYTF
>TRBV5-5|-|TRBD1|TRBJ1-5
TGTGCCAGCAGCTCCGGGACAGGGTCTTATCAGCCCCAGCATTTT
CASSSGTGSYQPQHF
>TRBV24-1|-|TRBD1|TRBJ2-1
TGTGCCACCAGTGGGGGACAGGCATCCTACAATGAGCAGTTCTTC
CATSGGQASYNEQFF
>TRBV18|-|TRBD1|TRBJ1-1
TGTGCCAGCACCAAGGGGACAGATAACACTGAAGCTTTCTTT
CASTKGTDNTEAFF
>TRBV5-1|-|TRBD1|TRBJ1-2
TGCGCCAGCAGCTTGGAAGGGACAGAAGGTAGCTACACCTTC
CASSLEGTEGSYTF
>TRBV7-9|-|TRBD2|TRBJ2-5
TGTGCCAGCAGCTTAGCGATTTTAGCGGGGCAAGAGACCCAGTACTTC
CASSLAILAGQETQYF
>TRBV4-3|-|-|TRBJ2-2
TGCGCCAGCAGCCAAGCCGAAAGCGTGGGGGAGCTGTTTTTT
CASSQAESVGELFF
>TRBV5-1|-|TRBD2|TRBJ2-1
TGCGCCAGCAGCTTAGGCGGGGGAAACCCCTACAATGAGCAGTTCTTC
CASSLGGGNPYNEQFF
>TRBV3-1/TRBV3-2|-|-|TRBJ2-1
TGTGCCAGCAGCCAACTGGAGACTAGTCAGCAGTTCTTC
CASSQLETSQQFF
>TRBV5-1|-|-|TRBJ1-1
TGCGCCAGCAGCCCCGGACACGGGGGAGTGAACACTGAAGCTTTCTTT
CASSPGHGGVNTEAFF
>TRBV7-9|-|TRBD2|TRBJ2-1
TGTGCCAGCAGCTTAGGCGGGGGTGAGCAGTTCTTC
CASSLGGGEQFF
>TRBV7-9|-|-|TRBJ2-7
TGTGCCAGCAGCTTAGGCGGGGACAGCTACGAGCAGTACTTC
CASSLGGDSYEQYF
>TRBV20-1|-|TRBD1|TRBJ1-6
TGCAGTGCTAGAGATCGTGACAGGGTCCACTTT
CSARDRDRVHF
>TRBV7-9|-|-|TRBJ1-5
TGTGCCAGCAGCCTAGCAGGGGTGAGTCAGCCCCAGCATTTT
CASSLAGVSQPQHF
>TRBV9|few|-|TRBJ2-1
TGTGCCAGCAGCGTAGCTGGGGGGAATGAGCAGTTCTTC
CASSVAGGNEQFF
>TRBV19|-|TRBD1|TRBJ2-7
TGTGCCAGTAGCCTCGGGTGGACAGGGGGCGACATTGGAGAGCAGTACTTC
CASSLGWTGGDIGEQYF
>TRBV29-1|-|-|TRBJ2-3
TGCAGCGTTAGCAGGGGTGCGGCAGATACGCAGTATTTT
CSVSRGAADTQYF
>TRBV10-3|-|TRBD1|TRBJ2-7
TGTGCCATCAGGATTATGGGACAGGGGTCCCTAGAGCAGTACTTC
CAIRIMGQGSLEQYF
>TRBV5-1|-|-|TRBJ2-7
TGCGCCAGCAGGGAGGTTGGTGGAGGGGGCAACGAGCAGTACTTC
CASREVGGGGNEQYF